These 3 T cell receptor beta chains came from one sample sequenced in a study of T cell responses to AZD1222 COVID-19 vaccine. This table comes from immunoSEQ multiplex PCR, and its TCRdb copy is limited to in-frame clones, with some not included. Among roughly 130,000 clones listed, approximately 94% were seen once. Sample: peripheral blood, taken on day 0 of AZD1222 vaccination. These receptors came from an adult in good health.

V is TRBV6-1 and J is TRBJ1-5; D is possibly TRBD1 (5 bases). The germline V and J ends were trimmed by 2 bases and 0 bases, with 14 bases remaining between them. The germline CDR1 and CDR2 sequences are MNHNS and SASEGT. The CDR3 spans 17 residues. In DNA form, the CDR3 reads TGTGCCAGCAGTGAAATAAGCCTAAGGGGTAGCAATCAGCCCCAGCATTTT. Protein product: CASSEISLRGSNQPQHF.

V gene TRBV7-9 combines with J gene TRBJ2-3; D uncertain. Germline V gene lookup returns CDR1 SEHNR and CDR2 FQNEAQ (reference sequence). Trimming took 1 base from V and 1 from J, leaving 0 bases between them. CDR3 size: 12 residues. For the CDR3, the DNA is TGTGCCAGCAGCTTAGGCACAGATACGCAGTATTTT. Translated, it gives CASSLGTDTQYF.

This chain links TRBV18 with TRBJ1-5; D not resolved. CDR3 size: 15 residues. Trimming cost V 3 bases and J 1 base, with 10 bases left between them. Germline loops: CDR1 KGHSH, CDR2 LQKENI. The CDR3: CASSPMGESNQPQHF. The CDR3 DNA reads TGTGCCAGCTCACCGATGGGAGAAAGCAATCAGCCCCAGCATTTT.